Listed here are 9 T cell receptor beta chains from one sample, sequenced in a study of T cell changes during pregnancy in multiple sclerosis. Assay: immunoSEQ multiplex PCR; the TCRdb copy retains only in-frame clones and omits some. The sample contains approximately 48,000 clones, 85% to 95% of which appear only once. The material sequenced was CD4+ T cells from peripheral blood mononuclear cells, taken in the second trimester of pregnancy. These receptors were obtained from a female donor with multiple sclerosis, enrolled in a pregnancy study.

This chain joins TRBV7-2 and TRBJ1-5; 8 nucleotides align to TRBD1. Trimming removed 5 bases from V and 4 bases from J; junction bases left unmatched: 10. Germline CDR1 is SGHTA and CDR2 is FQGNSA. The CDR3 is 16 residues long. CDR3 sequence reads: CASSAPGGAWNQPQHF. In nucleotides, the CDR3 is TGTGCCAGCAGCGCGCCAGGGGGCGCTTGGAATCAGCCCCAGCATTTT.

The rearrangement links TRBV30 to TRBJ2-2; D may be TRBD1 (6 bases). V gave up 0 bases and J gave up 3 bases, with 14 bases separating them. The CDR3 sequence is 16 residues long. Germline CDR1 is GTSNPN and CDR2 is SVGIG (reference sequence). CDR3: CAWSVGRGSDTGELFF. The CDR3 nucleotides read TGTGCCTGGAGTGTAGGCAGGGGATCCGACACCGGGGAGCTGTTTTTT.

The J gene is TRBJ1-2, the V gene TRBV7-2, with 7 bases that match TRBD1. This CDR3 has 15 amino acids. Germline trimming cut 1 base from V and 4 bases from J; bases unmatched to any gene: 6. Looked up from germline, CDR1 is SGHTA and CDR2 is FQGNSA. CDR3 in DNA: TGTGCCAGCAGCTTAGTGGGGGGACAGCGCTATGGCTACACCTTC. Its translation: CASSLVGGQRYGYTF.

The genes are TRBV25-1 and TRBJ1-1; 7 bases align to TRBD1. CDR1 is MGHDK and CDR2 is SYGVNS in the germline V gene. Germline trimming cut 8 bases from V and 5 bases from J; bases unmatched to any gene: 8. The CDR3 is 13 residues long. In DNA form, the CDR3 reads TGTGCCAGCGGGAGACAGGGTTATACTGAAGCTTTCTTT. It codes for CASGRQGYTEAFF.

The J gene is TRBJ2-5, the V gene TRBV14; perhaps TRBD1 as D (6 bases). Germline CDR1 reads SGHDN; CDR2 reads FVKESK. The CDR3 spans 15 residues. The V and J ends lost 4 bases and 0 bases respectively, with 12 bases between them. CDR3 protein: CASSPMGAHQETQYF. The CDR3 DNA is TGTGCCAGCAGCCCGATGGGGGCACACCAAGAGACCCAGTACTTC.

This clone was seen a few times. This chain links TRBV9 with TRBJ1-1; a possible D gene is TRBD1 (6 bases). This CDR3 has 14 amino acids. V dropped 2 bases and J dropped 0 bases, with 8 bases sitting between them. The germline V gene encodes CDR1 SGDLS and CDR2 YYNGEE. CDR3 loop: CASSVGHLNTEAFF. The CDR3, as DNA: TGTGCCAGCAGCGTGGGACACCTGAACACTGAAGCTTTCTTT.

The chain employs TRBV19 and TRBJ1-1, with unresolved D. Germline loops: CDR1 LNHDA, CDR2 SQIVND (reference sequence). With 5 bases removed from V and 0 bases from J, the gap between germline ends came to 13 bases. CDR3 length equals 15 residues. In nucleotides, the CDR3 is TGTGCCAGTAGTTCCCATCCGAGCATGAACACTGAAGCTTTCTTT. Translating it yields CASSSHPSMNTEAFF.

V usage is TRBV5-1 and J usage is TRBJ2-2, with 8 bases fitting TRBD1. There are 15 residues in the CDR3. Trimming removed 3 bases from V and 3 bases from J; junction bases left unmatched: 4. The germline gives CDR1 SGHRS, CDR2 YFSETQ. CDR3 protein: CASSSGQVDTGELFF. CDR3 sequence (DNA): TGCGCCAGCAGCTCGGGACAGGTAGACACCGGGGAGCTGTTTTTT.

This clone was detected once. V and J are TRBV19 and TRBJ1-4; the match to TRBD1 covers 11 bases. Trimming took 2 bases from V and 5 from J; bases not matched to a gene: 7. Germline loops: CDR1 LNHDA, CDR2 SQIVND (reference sequence). The CDR3 has 17 amino acids. The CDR3 region is CASSIKGQGVYNEKLFF. The CDR3 nucleotides are TGTGCCAGTAGTATAAAGGGACAGGGGGTATACAATGAAAAACTGTTTTTT. The full variable domain, its missing parts supplied by reference TRBV19 and TRBJ1-4, is DGGITQSPKYLFRKEGQNVTLSCEQNLNHDAMYWYRQDPGQGLRLIYYSQIVNDFQKGDIAEGYSVSREKKESFPLTVTSAQKNPTAFYLCASSIKGQGVYNEKLFFGSGTQLSVL.